This TCR beta chain was recovered during a study of cytotoxic CD8 clonotypes in ibrutinib-treated CLL. As for the study in general: Response samples were taken after a median roughly 12 months of treatment, range 6 to 36.

This CDR3 region has 20 residues. Losses at the gene ends were 7 bases for V and 4 bases for J; bases not matched to a gene: 25. Germline CDR1 and CDR2: LNHDA and SQIVND (reference sequence). This clone was seen more than once but under ten times. The assay was immunoSEQ multiplex PCR, and TCRdb's table has in-frame clones only and misses some. The table has 150,000 to 200,000 clones, roughly 88% seen once; the top ten hold 3% to 3.5%. The clonotype comes from a human donor with chronic lymphocytic leukemia. Sequenced material: PBMCs, taken at disease progression, from a patient treated with ibrutinib. V usage is TRBV19 and J usage is TRBJ1-5; the match to TRBD1 covers 7 bases. The CDR3 nucleotides read TGTGCCAGTACCCTAAGGGGGCGTCAAGCGGATTACCCAGCGAATCAGCCCCAGCATTTT. Its translation is CASTLRGRQADYPANQPQHF. Full variable domain (rest looked up from reference TRBV19 and TRBJ1-5): DGGITQSPKYLFRKEGQNVTLSCEQNLNHDAMYWYRQDPGQGLRLIYYSQIVNDFQKGDIAEGYSVSREKKESFPLTVTSAQKNPTAFYLCASTLRGRQADYPANQPQHFGDGTRLSIL.